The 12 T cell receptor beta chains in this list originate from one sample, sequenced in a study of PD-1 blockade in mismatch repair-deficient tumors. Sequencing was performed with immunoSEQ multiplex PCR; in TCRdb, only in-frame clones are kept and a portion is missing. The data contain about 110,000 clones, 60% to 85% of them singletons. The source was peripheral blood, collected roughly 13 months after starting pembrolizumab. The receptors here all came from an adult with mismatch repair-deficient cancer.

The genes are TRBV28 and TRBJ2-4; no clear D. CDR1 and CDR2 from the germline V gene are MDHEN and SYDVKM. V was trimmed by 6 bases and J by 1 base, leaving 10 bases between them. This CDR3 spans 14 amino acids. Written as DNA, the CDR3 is TGTGCCAGCAGACCACCTGGGGCCAAAAACATTCAGTACTTC. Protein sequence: CASRPPGAKNIQYF.

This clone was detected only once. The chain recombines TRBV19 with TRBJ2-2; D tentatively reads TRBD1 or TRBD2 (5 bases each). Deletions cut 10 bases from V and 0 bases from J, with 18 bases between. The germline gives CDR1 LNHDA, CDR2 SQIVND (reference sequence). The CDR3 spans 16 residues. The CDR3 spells CATSSLSGPNTGELFF. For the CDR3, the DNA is TGTGCCACGTCCAGTTTGTCGGGACCGAACACCGGGGAGCTGTTTTTT. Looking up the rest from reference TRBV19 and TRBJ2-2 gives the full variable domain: DGGITQSPKYLFRKEGQNVTLSCEQNLNHDAMYWYRQDPGQGLRLIYYSQIVNDFQKGDIAEGYSVSREKKESFPLTVTSAQKNPTAFYLCATSSLSGPNTGELFFGEGSRLTVL.

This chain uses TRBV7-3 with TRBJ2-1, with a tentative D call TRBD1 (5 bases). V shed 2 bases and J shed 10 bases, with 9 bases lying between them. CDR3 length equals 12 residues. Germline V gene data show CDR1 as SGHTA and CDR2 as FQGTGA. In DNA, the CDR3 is TGTGCCAGCAGCTTAGATTCAGGGGAGCAGTTCTTC. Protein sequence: CASSLDSGEQFF. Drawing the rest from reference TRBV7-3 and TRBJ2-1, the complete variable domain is GAGVSQTPSNKVTEKGKYVELRCDPISGHTALYWYRQSLGQGPEFLIYFQGTGAADDSGLPNDRFFAVRPEGSVSTLKIQRTERGDSAVYLCASSLDSGEQFFGPGTRLTVL.

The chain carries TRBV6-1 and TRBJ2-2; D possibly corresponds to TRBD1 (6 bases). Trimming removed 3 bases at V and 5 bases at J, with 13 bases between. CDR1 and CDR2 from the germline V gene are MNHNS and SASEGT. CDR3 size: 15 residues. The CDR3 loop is CASSDQTGWTGELFF. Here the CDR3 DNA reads TGTGCCAGCAGTGACCAAACAGGGTGGACCGGGGAGCTGTTTTTT.

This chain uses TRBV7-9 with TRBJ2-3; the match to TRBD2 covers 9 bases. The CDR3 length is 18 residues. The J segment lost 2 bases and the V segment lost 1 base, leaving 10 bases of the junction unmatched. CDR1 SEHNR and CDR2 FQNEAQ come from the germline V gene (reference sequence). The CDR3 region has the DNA TGTGCCAGCAGCTTAGATCCCTTAGCGGGAGAACCCACAGATACGCAGTATTTT. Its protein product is CASSLDPLAGEPTDTQYF. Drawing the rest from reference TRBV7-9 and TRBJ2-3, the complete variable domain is DTGVSQNPRHKITKRGQNVTFRCDPISEHNRLYWYRQTLGQGPEFLTYFQNEAQLEKSRLLSDRFSAERPKGSFSTLEIQRTEQGDSAMYLCASSLDPLAGEPTDTQYFGPGTRLTVL.

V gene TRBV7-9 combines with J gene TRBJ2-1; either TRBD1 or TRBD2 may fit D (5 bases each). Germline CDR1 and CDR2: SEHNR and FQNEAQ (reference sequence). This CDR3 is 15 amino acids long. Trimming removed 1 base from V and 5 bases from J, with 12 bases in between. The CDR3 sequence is CASSLDGTLNNEQFF. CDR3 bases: TGTGCCAGCAGCTTAGACGGGACGCTAAACAATGAGCAGTTCTTC.

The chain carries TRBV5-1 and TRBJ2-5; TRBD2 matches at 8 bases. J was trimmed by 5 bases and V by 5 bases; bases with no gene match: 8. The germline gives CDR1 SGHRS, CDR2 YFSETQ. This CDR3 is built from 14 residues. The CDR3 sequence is CASSLAGAWETQYF. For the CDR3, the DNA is TGCGCCAGCAGTCTAGCGGGTGCTTGGGAGACCCAGTACTTC.

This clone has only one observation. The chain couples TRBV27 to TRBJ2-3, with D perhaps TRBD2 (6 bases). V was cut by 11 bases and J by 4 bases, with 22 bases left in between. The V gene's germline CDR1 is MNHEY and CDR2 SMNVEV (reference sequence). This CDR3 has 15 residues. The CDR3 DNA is TGTGCCTCCAGACCTAGAGACGGGAGTCCAGATACGCAGTATTTT. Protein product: CASRPRDGSPDTQYF.

The CDR3 spells CASSSGTGDGYTF. As DNA, the CDR3 is TGTGCCAGCAGCTCTGGGACAGGGGATGGCTACACCTTC. The chain combines TRBV7-3 with TRBJ1-2, with 10 bases aligning to TRBD1. The CDR3 is 13 amino acids. CDR1 SGHTA and CDR2 FQGTGA come from the germline V gene. V was clipped by 4 bases and J by 6 bases; unmatched bases: 2. The full variable domain, in which reference TRBV7-3 and TRBJ1-2 provide the parts outside the CDR3, is GAGVSQTPSNKVTEKGKYVELRCDPISGHTALYWYRQSLGQGPEFLIYFQGTGAADDSGLPNDRFFAVRPEGSVSTLKIQRTERGDSAVYLCASSSGTGDGYTFGSGTRLTVV.

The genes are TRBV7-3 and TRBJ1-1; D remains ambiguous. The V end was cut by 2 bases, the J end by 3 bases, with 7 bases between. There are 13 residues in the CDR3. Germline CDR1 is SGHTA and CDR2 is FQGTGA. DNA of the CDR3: TGTGCCAGCAGCTTAGTAACGGACACTGAAGCTTTCTTT. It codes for CASSLVTDTEAFF.

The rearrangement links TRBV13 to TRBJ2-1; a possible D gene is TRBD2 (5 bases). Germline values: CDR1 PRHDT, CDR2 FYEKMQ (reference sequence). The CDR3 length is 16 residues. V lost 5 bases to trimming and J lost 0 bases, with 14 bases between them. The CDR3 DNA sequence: TGTGCCAGCAGCCGACTATCCTCCTTCTCCTACAATGAGCAGTTCTTC. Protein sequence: CASSRLSSFSYNEQFF.

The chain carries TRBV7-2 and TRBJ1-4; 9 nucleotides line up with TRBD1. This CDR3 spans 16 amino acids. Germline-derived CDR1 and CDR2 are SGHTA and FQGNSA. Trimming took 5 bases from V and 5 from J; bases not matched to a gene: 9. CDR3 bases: TGTGCCAGCAGCCTTACCATGACAGGGGGAAATGAAAAACTGTTTTTT. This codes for CASSLTMTGGNEKLFF.